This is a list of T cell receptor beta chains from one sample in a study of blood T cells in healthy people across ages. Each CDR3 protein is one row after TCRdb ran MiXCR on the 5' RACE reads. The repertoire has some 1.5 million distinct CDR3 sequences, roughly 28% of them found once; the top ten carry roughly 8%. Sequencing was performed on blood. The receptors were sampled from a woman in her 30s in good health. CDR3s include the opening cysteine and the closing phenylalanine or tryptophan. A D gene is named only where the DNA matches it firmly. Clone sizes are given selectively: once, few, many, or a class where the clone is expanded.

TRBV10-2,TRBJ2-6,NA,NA,CASSGQVLSGANVRTF,TGCGCCAGCAGTGGACAGGTCCTTTCTGGGGCCAACGTCCGGACTTTC
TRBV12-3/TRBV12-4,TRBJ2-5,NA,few,CASSFQGLRETQYF,TGTGCCAGCAGTTTCCAGGGGCTCAGAGAGACCCAGTACTTC
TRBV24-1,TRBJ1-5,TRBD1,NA,CATSEDRGGNQPQHF,TGTGCCACCAGTGAGGACAGGGGAGGCAATCAGCCCCAGCATTTT
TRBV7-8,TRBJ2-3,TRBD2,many,CASSAGGERDTDTQYF,TGTGCCAGCAGCGCCGGAGGGGAGCGGGACACAGATACGCAGTATTTT
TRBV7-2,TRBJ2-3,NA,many,CASSPNLSGDTQYF,TGTGCCAGCAGTCCCAACCTATCTGGGGATACGCAGTATTTT
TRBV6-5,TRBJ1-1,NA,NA,CASSYSGMNTEAFF,TGTGCCAGCAGTTACTCCGGCATGAACACTGAAGCTTTCTTT
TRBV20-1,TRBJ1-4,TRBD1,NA,CSATTGGNEKLFF,TGCAGTGCTACGACAGGGGGGAATGAAAAACTGTTTTTT
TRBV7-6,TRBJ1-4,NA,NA,CASSFASNEKLFF,TGTGCCAGCAGCTTCGCCAGTAATGAAAAACTGTTTTTT
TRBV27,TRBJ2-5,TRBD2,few,CASSPIAGKGVWETQYF,TGTGCCAGCAGTCCGATAGCGGGAAAGGGCGTCTGGGAGACCCAGTACTTC
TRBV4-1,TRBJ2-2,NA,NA,CASSLNPGTRRAGELFF,TGCGCCAGCAGCCTCAACCCCGGGACACGGAGAGCCGGGGAGCTGTTTTTT
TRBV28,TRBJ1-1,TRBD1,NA,CASSFNLKGAGGAFF,TGTGCCAGCAGTTTTAATCTCAAGGGGGCCGGGGGAGCTTTCTTT
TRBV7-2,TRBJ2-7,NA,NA,CASSLPKDTHSYEQYF,TGTGCCAGCAGCTTACCGAAGGACACTCACTCCTACGAGCAGTACTTC
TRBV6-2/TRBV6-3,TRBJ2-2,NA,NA,CASGHRRSAGTGELFF,TGTGCCAGCGGCCACAGACGAAGCGCGGGGACCGGGGAGCTGTTTTTT
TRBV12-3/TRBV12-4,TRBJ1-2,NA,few,CASSFTGLGYTF,TGTGCCAGCAGTTTCACGGGCCTTGGCTACACCTTC
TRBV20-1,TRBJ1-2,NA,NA,CSARDLTVFNYGYTF,TGCAGTGCTAGAGATCTTACTGTCTTTAACTATGGCTACACCTTC
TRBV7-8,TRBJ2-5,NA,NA,CASSLEPTGPETQYF,TGTGCCAGCAGCTTAGAACCAACAGGGCCAGAGACCCAGTACTTC
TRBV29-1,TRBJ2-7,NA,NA,CSVEVIGSANYEQYF,TGCAGCGTTGAGGTGATAGGGTCCGCTAACTACGAGCAGTACTTC
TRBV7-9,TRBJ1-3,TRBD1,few,CASSVPPGQTFSGNTIYF,TGTGCCAGCAGCGTACCCCCGGGACAGACCTTCTCTGGAAACACCATATATTTT
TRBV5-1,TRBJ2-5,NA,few,CASSLVGRFEETQYF,TGCGCCAGCAGCTTGGTAGGCAGGTTCGAAGAGACCCAGTACTTC
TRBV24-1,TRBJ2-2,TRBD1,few,CATGTGVVGELFF,TGTGCCACCGGGACAGGGGTTGTCGGGGAGCTGTTTTTT
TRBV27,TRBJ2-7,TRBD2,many,CASSLGLAVTYEQYF,TGTGCCAGCAGTCTCGGACTAGCGGTCACCTACGAGCAGTACTTC
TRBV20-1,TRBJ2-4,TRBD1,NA,CSARVRDRAYERYF,TGCAGTGCTAGAGTCCGGGACAGAGCCTACGAGCGGTACTTC
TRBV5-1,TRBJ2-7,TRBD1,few,CASSRTTGGSIHEQYF,TGCGCCAGCAGCCGGACCACAGGGGGTTCTATCCACGAGCAGTACTTC
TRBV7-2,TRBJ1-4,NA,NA,CASSRQSSNEKLFF,TGTGCCAGCAGTAGACAGTCGTCAAATGAAAAACTGTTTTTT
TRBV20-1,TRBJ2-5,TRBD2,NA,CSARGRKKAGGGETQYF,TGCAGTGCTAGAGGACGTAAAAAAGCGGGGGGAGGAGAGACCCAGTACTTC
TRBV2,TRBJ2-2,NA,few,CASSEGAQGSGELFF,TGTGCCAGCAGTGAAGGGGCCCAAGGGTCCGGGGAGCTGTTTTTT
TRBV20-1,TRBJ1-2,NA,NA,CSARGPTGENGYTF,TGCAGTGCTAGGGGACCGACAGGAGAGAATGGCTACACCTTC
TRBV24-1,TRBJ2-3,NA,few,CATSAGAGDTQYF,TGTGCCACCAGTGCCGGGGCAGGAGATACGCAGTATTTT
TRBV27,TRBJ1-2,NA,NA,CANSPTWDETVYGYTF,TGTGCCAACAGTCCAACCTGGGATGAGACCGTTTATGGCTACACCTTC
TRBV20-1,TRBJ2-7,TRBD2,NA,CSAKDASGTSSSYNEQYF,TGCAGTGCGAAAGACGCTAGCGGGACTTCCAGCTCCTACAATGAGCAGTACTTC
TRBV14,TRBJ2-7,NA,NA,CASSQDPGDSYNEQYF,TGTGCCAGCAGCCAAGATCCAGGAGACTCCTACAATGAGCAGTACTTC
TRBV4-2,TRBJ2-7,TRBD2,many,CASSQDLGLANFYEQYF,TGTGCCAGCAGCCAAGATTTGGGACTAGCAAATTTCTACGAGCAGTACTTC
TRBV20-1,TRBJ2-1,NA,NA,CSARSGDTGRGNEQFF,TGCAGTGCTAGATCGGGGGACACCGGAAGAGGGAATGAGCAGTTCTTC
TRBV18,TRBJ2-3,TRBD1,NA,CASSPQGTATDTQYF,TGTGCCAGCTCACCCCAAGGGACAGCCACAGATACGCAGTATTTT
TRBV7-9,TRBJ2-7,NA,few,CASSSWTYWEQYF,TGTGCCAGCAGCTCTTGGACGTACTGGGAGCAGTACTTC
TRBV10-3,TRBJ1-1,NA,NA,CAISEGRLNTEAFF,TGTGCCATCAGTGAAGGCAGATTGAACACTGAAGCTTTCTTT
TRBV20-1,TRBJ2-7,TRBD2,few,CSASTSGVFEQYF,TGCAGTGCCTCAACTAGCGGGGTCTTCGAGCAGTACTTC
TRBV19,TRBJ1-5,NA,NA,CASSIGGSRNQPQHF,TGTGCCAGTAGTATAGGAGGGTCTAGAAATCAGCCCCAGCATTTT
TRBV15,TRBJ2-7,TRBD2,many,CATTQRGGGTYEQYF,TGTGCCACCACCCAGAGAGGCGGGGGGACCTACGAGCAGTACTTC
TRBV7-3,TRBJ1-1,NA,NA,CASSSNEGTEAFF,TGTGCCAGCAGCTCCAACGAGGGAACTGAAGCTTTCTTT
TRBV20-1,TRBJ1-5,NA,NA,CSAREGGSNQPQHF,TGCAGTGCTAGAGAGGGCGGGAGCAATCAGCCCCAGCATTTT
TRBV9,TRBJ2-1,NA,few,CASSVFGNEQFF,TGTGCCAGCAGCGTTTTTGGGAATGAGCAGTTCTTC
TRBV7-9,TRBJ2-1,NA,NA,CASSLDQRGEQFF,TGTGCCAGCAGCTTAGACCAGAGGGGGGAGCAGTTCTTC
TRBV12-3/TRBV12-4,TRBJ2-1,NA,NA,CASSLTVFMQFF,TGTGCCAGCAGCTTGACCGTCTTTATGCAGTTCTTC